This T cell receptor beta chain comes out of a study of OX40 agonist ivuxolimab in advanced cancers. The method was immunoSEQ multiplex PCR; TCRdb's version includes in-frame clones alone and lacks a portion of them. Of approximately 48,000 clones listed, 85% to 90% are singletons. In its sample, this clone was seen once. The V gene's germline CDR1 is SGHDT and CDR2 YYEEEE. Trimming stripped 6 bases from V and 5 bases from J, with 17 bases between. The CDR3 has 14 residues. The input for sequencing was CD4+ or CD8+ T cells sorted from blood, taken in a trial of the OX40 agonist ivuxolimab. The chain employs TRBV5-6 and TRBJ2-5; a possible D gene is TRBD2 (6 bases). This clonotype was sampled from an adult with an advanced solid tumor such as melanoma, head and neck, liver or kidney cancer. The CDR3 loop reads CASISLAGRETQYF. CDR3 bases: TGTGCCAGCATCTCCCTAGCAGGGAGGGAGACCCAGTACTTC.